This TCR beta chain was sequenced for a study of OX40 agonist ivuxolimab in advanced cancers. Across the study: Cohort: approximately 83% men, mean age approximately 66, aged about 20 to 80. Regarding the study as a whole: The CD4+ and CD8+ T cells in the blood had expanded clonally by week 6 at 0.1 to 3.0 mg/kg.

Data came from immunoSEQ multiplex PCR; TCRdb stores just in-frame clones and leaves some out. The sample consists of under 100,000 clones, roughly 80% of them appearing once. This clone was detected only once. Its target is not known. Germline-derived CDR1 and CDR2 are SGHRS and YFSETQ. V was cut by 4 bases and J by 5 bases, with 18 bases left in between. The CDR3 runs to 16 residues. The source was CD4+ or CD8+ T cells sorted from blood, collected in a trial of the OX40 agonist ivuxolimab. The clonotype was recovered from an adult with an advanced solid tumor such as melanoma, head and neck, liver or kidney cancer. The chain employs TRBV5-1 and TRBJ2-2; tentative D call: TRBD2 (7 bases). CDR3 DNA: TGCGCCAGCAGCGCTGGCGGGGGCGCATCAACCGGGGAGCTGTTTTTT. Its translation: CASSAGGGASTGELFF.